A selection of T cell receptor beta chains follows, all from one sample in a study of spatial heterogeneity in lung cancer. TCRdb reprocessed the 5' RACE reads with MiXCR, giving one entry per CDR3 protein. The sample carries around 41,000 distinct CDR3 sequences, around 7.1% recorded once. The sequenced sample was PBMCs, obtained at surgery. The receptor source for this set is a female donor with early-stage non-small cell lung cancer. Both conserved end residues are part of each CDR3. D genes are given only for firm matches. The size field is filled for only some rows; it gives once, few, many or a size class.

size	V	J	D	CDR3	DNA
many	TRBV5-6	TRBJ2-1	TRBD2	CASSFGLAGTYNEQFF	TGTGCCAGCAGTTTCGGACTAGCGGGGACCTACAATGAGCAGTTCTTC
few	TRBV27	TRBJ1-1	-	CASSLYGNTEAFF	TGTGCCAGCAGTTTATACGGGAACACTGAAGCTTTCTTT
few	TRBV20-1	TRBJ1-2	-	CSYYRANYGYTF	TGCAGCTACTACAGGGCCAACTATGGCTACACCTTC
many	TRBV11-2	TRBJ2-1	-	CASSLDPAVEQFF	TGTGCCAGCAGCTTAGATCCGGCGGTTGAGCAGTTCTTC
few	TRBV30	TRBJ1-1	-	CAWSSKFAGTFGAFF	TGTGCCTGGAGTTCCAAATTCGCAGGTACGTTTGGAGCTTTCTTT
many	TRBV7-2	TRBJ2-7	-	CASSLVRGSYEQYF	TGTGCCAGCAGCTTAGTGCGGGGATCCTACGAGCAGTACTTC
-	TRBV2	TRBJ1-1	-	CASRGVRGNTEAFF	TGTGCCAGCAGGGGGGTAAGGGGGAACACTGAAGCTTTCTTT
many	TRBV4-1	TRBJ1-3	-	CASSQASASGNTIYF	TGCGCCAGCAGCCAAGCTTCGGCCTCTGGAAACACCATATATTTT
once	TRBV20-1	TRBJ1-1	-	CSASGRGGTEAFF	TGCAGTGCTAGTGGCAGGGGCGGCACTGAAGCTTTCTTT
many	TRBV27	TRBJ2-7	-	CASRNPVYSSEQYF	TGTGCCAGCAGGAACCCGGTTTACTCTAGCGAGCAGTACTTC
many	TRBV7-2	TRBJ1-1	-	CASSLSPSNTEAFF	TGTGCCAGCAGTTTAAGCCCCAGCAACACTGAAGCTTTCTTT
many	TRBV4-1	TRBJ2-3	-	CASSSRETQGSDTQYF	TGCGCCAGCAGCTCTCGGGAGACCCAGGGGTCAGATACGCAGTATTTT